Reported below is one T cell receptor beta chain. Its antigen is still unknown. PCR used 60 Vbeta primers and 13 Jbeta primers. The assay was immunoSEQ multiplex PCR, and TCRdb's table has in-frame clones only and misses some. The top ten hold 6.9% of the sample, which has 100,000 or so clones, roughly 76% seen once. The CDR3 runs 15 residues. Germline assignment: CDR1 SGHTA and CDR2 FQGTGA. Trimming cost V 6 bases and J 6 bases, with 20 bases left between them. Unrecorded immune exposures were likely, despite nominal health at sampling. The data derive from a study of cytomegalovirus exposure and HLA in healthy donors. Study-wide points: The study assumed roughly uniform donor sequencing depth for presence/absence analyses. A later analysis by the authors found several of the most significant clusters apparently linked to common viral pathogens.

The chain carries TRBV7-3 and TRBJ1-1, with D unclear. The receptor's source is a young man in good health and CMV-seropositive. The sample comprised PBMCs. DNA of the CDR3: TGTGCCAGCAGTCAGAGTCATTTTCCCGGGGCTGAAGCTTTCTTT. This sequence encodes CASSQSHFPGAEAFF.